The next 18 T cell receptor beta chains were all read from a single sample in a study of cytomegalovirus exposure and HLA in healthy donors. The PCR had 60 Vbeta and 13 Jbeta primers. Clones were sequenced by immunoSEQ multiplex PCR, and TCRdb holds only the in-frame ones, with some missing. The sample yields fewer than 250,000 clones, about three quarters seen once. Sequences were obtained from PBMCs. The receptor source for this set is a woman aged 25 to 39 in good health and CMV-seropositive.

The V call is TRBV2, the J call TRBJ2-3, with 9 bases aligning to TRBD2. The CDR3 has 16 residues. The V gene's germline CDR1 is SNHLY and CDR2 FYNNEI. With 3 bases clipped from V and 4 bases from J, the junction kept 8 bases outside the gene matches. The CDR3 DNA reads as TGTGCCAGCAGTGAGTACGGCGGGGGGGCAGCAGATACGCAGTATTTT. Amino acid sequence: CASSEYGGGAADTQYF.

This clone occurred once. This sequence joins TRBV5-1 and TRBJ1-1; D unclear. CDR1 is SGHRS and CDR2 is YFSETQ in the germline V gene. V shed 3 bases and J shed 3 bases, with 12 bases lying between them. This CDR3 region has 14 residues. CDR3 region: CASSYPIGDTEAFF. CDR3 sequence (DNA): TGCGCCAGCAGCTATCCAATCGGGGACACTGAAGCTTTCTTT.

The chain uses TRBV15 and TRBJ2-1, with 9 positions matching TRBD1. This CDR3 is built from 13 residues. Germline lookup yields CDR1 LNHNV and CDR2 YYDKDF (reference sequence). The ends lost 1 base at V and 8 bases at J; junction bases unmatched: 0. The CDR3 coding sequence is TGTGCCACCAGCAGAGGGACAGGGGATGAGCAGTTCTTC. Translation: CATSRGTGDEQFF.

A note on this clone: A read error may produce the germline difference seen at one junction end. The rearrangement links TRBV7-7 to TRBJ1-1; D unresolved. Germline CDR1 SSHAT, CDR2 FNYEAQ (reference sequence). This CDR3 is 13 amino acids long. CDR3 nucleotide sequence: TGTGCTAGCAGCTCACAGCCGAACACTGAAGCTTTCTTT. Residues: CASSSQPNTEAFF.

The V gene is TRBV10-2, the J gene TRBJ2-1; 13 positions agree with TRBD2. Per germline, CDR1 WSHSY and CDR2 SAAADI. The CDR3 extends over 15 amino acids. Trimming removed 7 bases from V and 9 bases from J; junction bases left unmatched: 9. Written as DNA, the CDR3 is TGCGCCAGCACCCCCGGGACTAGCGGGAAGGGTGAGCAGTTCTTC. This sequence encodes CASTPGTSGKGEQFF.

The sample holds a few counts of this clone. The V call is TRBV27, the J call TRBJ1-1; no clear D gene. The V end lost 4 bases, the J end lost 10 bases, and 25 bases lay between the germline ends. This CDR3 is built from 16 residues. CDR1 MNHEY and CDR2 SMNVEV come from the germline V gene (reference sequence). The CDR3 bases are TGTGCCAGCAGTTCGTTTCCCCCTACTTTCCGGAGAGGAGCTTTCTTT. Protein sequence: CASSSFPPTFRRGAFF.

This sequence joins TRBV5-1 and TRBJ1-2, with D perhaps TRBD1 (5 bases). V was trimmed by 3 bases and J by 8 bases, leaving 17 bases between them. The CDR3 spans 14 residues. Germline-derived CDR1 and CDR2 are SGHRS and YFSETQ. The CDR3 spells CASSSGGGMEGYTF. DNA for the CDR3: TGCGCCAGCAGCTCGGGGGGGGGTATGGAAGGCTACACCTTC.

This clone was counted a few times. V and J are TRBV7-2 and TRBJ2-1, with TRBD2 identical over 7 bases. The junction had 6 bases not matched to a gene; V was cut back by 2 bases and J by 5 bases. From germline, CDR1 is SGHTA and CDR2 FQGNSA. The CDR3 has 15 residues. CDR3 residues: CASSLPRLANNEQFF. CDR3 in DNA: TGTGCCAGCAGCTTACCGAGACTAGCCAACAATGAGCAGTTCTTC.

The DNA for the CDR3 is TGTGCCAGCAGTTACTTTGGGGCAGGGAAGACCTACGAGCAGTACTTC. Its translation: CASSYFGAGKTYEQYF. This chain connects TRBV6-6 to TRBJ2-5; D is perhaps TRBD1 (5 bases). The J call may be incorrect, as the DNA end agrees better with TRBJ2-7. Germline V gives CDR1 MNHNY, CDR2 SVGAGI (reference sequence). This CDR3 comprises 16 residues.

J is TRBJ2-2 and V is TRBV2, with TRBD1 as a possible D gene (6 bases). The CDR3 totals 15 residues. The V gene's germline CDR1 is SNHLY and CDR2 FYNNEI. Trimming removed 4 bases from V and 6 bases from J, with 15 bases in between. The DNA for the CDR3 is TGTGCCAGCAGTGCCCGTACAGGGTTCGCCGGGGAGCTGTTTTTT. It is translated as CASSARTGFAGELFF.

CDR3 DNA sequence: TGTGCCAGTACCCCACCCCCGGGACTAGCGGGGAACTCCTACAATGAGCAGTTCTTC. Translation: CASTPPPGLAGNSYNEQFF. The genes are TRBV19 and TRBJ2-1; 13 positions agree with TRBD2. V lost 7 bases and J lost 0; bases outside the gene matches: 12. Germline V CDR1 and CDR2: LNHDA, SQIVND (reference sequence). The CDR3 runs 19 residues.

The rearrangement uses TRBV29-1 and TRBJ1-2; D gene ambiguous. Germline V gene data show CDR1 as SQVTM and CDR2 as ANQGSEA. The CDR3 consists of 12 residues. CDR3 in amino acids: CSDRENNYGYTF. The DNA of the CDR3 is TGCAGTGACCGGGAGAATAACTATGGCTACACCTTC.

This clone was seen a few times. V usage is TRBV9 and J usage is TRBJ2-3; TRBD2 matches at 14 bases. The CDR3 loop spans 18 amino acids. Trimming removed 0 bases from V and 2 bases from J; junction bases left unmatched: 5. Germline V gene lookup returns CDR1 SGDLS and CDR2 YYNGEE. The chain's CDR3 is CASSVGTSGGLITDTQYF. CDR3 DNA sequence: TGTGCCAGCAGCGTAGGGACTAGCGGGGGGCTGATCACAGATACGCAGTATTTT.

The V and J genes are TRBV7-2 and TRBJ2-7; D possibly corresponds to TRBD1 (7 bases). V was trimmed by 2 bases and J by 4 bases, leaving 18 bases between them. The CDR3 is 16 amino acids. CDR1 is SGHTA and CDR2 is FQGNSA in the germline V gene. The CDR3: CASSLSGGGTAYEQYF. As DNA, the CDR3 is TGTGCCAGCAGCTTATCAGGAGGGGGGACAGCATACGAGCAGTACTTC.

This chain uses TRBV2 with TRBJ2-5, with D tentatively TRBD2 (5 bases). V lost 1 base and J lost 5, with 11 bases in between. The CDR3 consists of 14 residues. CDR1 is SNHLY and CDR2 is FYNNEI in the germline V gene. This CDR3 reads CASSEEVPGETQYF. The CDR3 nucleotides read TGTGCCAGCAGTGAAGAGGTCCCGGGGGAGACCCAGTACTTC.

The chain is built from TRBV4-2 and TRBJ2-1, with TRBD2 matching over 12 bases. Germline loops: CDR1 LGHNA, CDR2 YNFKEQ. The CDR3 is 17 residues long. J lost 5 bases, V lost 0 bases, and 5 bases had no gene match. CDR3: CASSQDPSGGGHNEQFF. The CDR3 DNA sequence: TGTGCCAGCAGCCAAGACCCTAGCGGGGGGGGGCACAATGAGCAGTTCTTC.

The chain recombines TRBV4-3 with TRBJ2-7, with 8 bases that match TRBD1. CDR3 length: 15 residues. V was pared by 3 bases and J by 2 bases, with 6 bases of the junction left unmatched. Germline V lookup: CDR1 LGHNA, CDR2 YSLEER. The DNA for the CDR3 is TGCGCCAGCAGCCACGGGACAGGCCCACCCTACGAGCAGTACTTC. This codes for CASSHGTGPPYEQYF.

The genes are TRBV5-1 and TRBJ1-4, with 7 nucleotides matching TRBD1. The CDR3 totals 14 residues. CDR1 and CDR2 from the germline V gene are SGHRS and YFSETQ. The junction had 8 bases not matched to a gene; V was cut back by 6 bases and J by 6 bases. CDR3 in amino acids: CASTPGQPDEKLFF. DNA for the CDR3: TGCGCCAGCACCCCGGGACAGCCGGATGAAAAACTGTTTTTT.